This T cell receptor (beta chain) was sequenced during a study of PD-1 blockade in classical Hodgkin lymphoma. Turning to the study itself: Nivolumab was administered to patients intravenously at 3 mg/kg every 2 weeks. Study-wide points: Repertoires differed for reasons still undefined, possibly disease activity or prior therapy. Newly diagnosed patients had baseline TCR diversity that was reportedly lower than that of healthy donors.

The V gene's germline CDR1 is MGHRA and CDR2 YSYEKL. V lost 3 bases to trimming and J lost 0 bases, with 8 bases between them. The CDR3 covers 14 residues. This table comes from immunoSEQ multiplex PCR, and its TCRdb copy is limited to in-frame clones, with some not included. This repertoire shows about 19,000 clones, approximately 80% found once; its top ten account for roughly 22%. Regarding this clone: Its antigen is undetermined.

Regarding time point: cycle 4 day 1 (C4D1), after around six weeks of nivolumab. Exposure to brentuximab vedotin varied, and each patient had relapsed following autologous stem cell transplantation. Complete response, partial response or progressive disease were the best responses. The receptor's source is a human donor with classical Hodgkin lymphoma. The sequencing used peripheral blood mononuclear cells (PBMCs), collected before the fourth cycle of nivolumab. The chain joins TRBV4-1 to TRBJ1-1; unclear D gene. CDR3 nucleotide sequence: TGCGCCAGCAGCCAGCACGGGTTGAACACTGAAGCTTTCTTT. It encodes CASSQHGLNTEAFF.